The entry that follows covers one T cell receptor beta chain sequence. The target of this receptor is not known. No much larger clonotype is one base removed from it; base qualities were not supplied. Participants in the prospective study were aged about 18 to 89 years, lived in under 30 United States geographic areas, and enrolled through a virtual design. In the prospective study, participants were assigned to cohorts based on the clinical history participants reported in a screening survey and a study questionnaire. Exposed participants were defined as having been in contact with someone with a PCR-confirmed or clinician-diagnosed COVID-19 case within 2 weeks of study entry. In the prospective study, mobile phlebotomists collected whole blood, serum and a nasopharyngeal or oropharyngeal swab from each participant. Additional blood draws and questionnaires over an approximately two-month period could optionally be provided by prospective study participants. Before DNA extraction, blood samples from the prospective study were shipped at room temperature or frozen.

These data originate in a study of blood T cell repertoires in COVID-19 (dated by TCRdb to the early 2020s). About the study as a whole: Samples covering the acute and convalescent phases of COVID-19 were provided by collaborators in the United States, Italy and Spain. Deeply sampled blood TCRbeta repertoires from subjects exposed to, actively infected with, or recovered from COVID-19 were included in the dataset. HLA class I and class II types, where available, came from metadata supplied by the sample provider rather than from assay-based typing. Samples came from the ongoing ImmuneRACE study (first 160 participants) plus 1,254 subjects from 6 global collaborators. The repertoires were made available in a free public database intended to serve as a resource for research on the immune response to SARS-CoV-2. The prospective study material was composed of cDNA or gDNA derived from T cells, B-cell-depleted T cells, or PBMCs. Sample metadata almost always included a de-identified subject ID, COVID-19 status, age in years and sex. General study outcomes and caveats: Clinical and demographic metadata were provided uncurated, with the amount varying by source and participant.

Ends trimmed: V by 6 bases, J by 0 bases; bases unmatched to a gene: 17. From the cysteine through the phenylalanine, the CDR3 covers 19 amino acids. Only the CDR3 portion is preserved as DNA: 57 bases, with reading frame beginning at the first base. CDR1 and CDR2, per the germline V gene, are MDHEN and SYDVKM. The immunoSEQ Assay, a bias-controlled multiplex PCR, was used to amplify TCRbeta CDR3 regions from genomic DNA. In the original analysis: Within the assay, amplification of reference gene primers was used to estimate how many nucleated cells each sample contained. To quantify the absolute abundance of each unique TCRbeta CDR3 rearrangement, sequence reads were collapsed and filtered. For each sample, productive Simpson clonality was calculated by taking the square root of Simpson's diversity index across productive rearrangements. TCRdb re-hosts the immuneACCESS table, in-frame sequences only. Its copies lack some clones; in the studies checked, an unresolved V gene accounts for under half of them, and the cause for the rest is not known. Clonal size and the V and J genes are those of that table, whereas D and trimming came from the DNA. For this sample there are some 300,000 clones; under 90% appear just once. Jointly, the top ten make up 2.5% to 3% of the sample.

Sample: PBMCs or T cells enriched from blood (not recorded which). The chain is made from TRBV28 and TRBJ1-2, with 9 middle bases fitting TRBD1. The clonotype originates from a woman aged 45-65 years who had been exposed to COVID-19. The DNA sequence is as follows: TGTGCCAGCAGCCCCGGGACAGGGTGGACCTTCGCCTCTAACTATGGCTACACCTTC. Translation gives CASSPGTGWTFASNYGYTF.